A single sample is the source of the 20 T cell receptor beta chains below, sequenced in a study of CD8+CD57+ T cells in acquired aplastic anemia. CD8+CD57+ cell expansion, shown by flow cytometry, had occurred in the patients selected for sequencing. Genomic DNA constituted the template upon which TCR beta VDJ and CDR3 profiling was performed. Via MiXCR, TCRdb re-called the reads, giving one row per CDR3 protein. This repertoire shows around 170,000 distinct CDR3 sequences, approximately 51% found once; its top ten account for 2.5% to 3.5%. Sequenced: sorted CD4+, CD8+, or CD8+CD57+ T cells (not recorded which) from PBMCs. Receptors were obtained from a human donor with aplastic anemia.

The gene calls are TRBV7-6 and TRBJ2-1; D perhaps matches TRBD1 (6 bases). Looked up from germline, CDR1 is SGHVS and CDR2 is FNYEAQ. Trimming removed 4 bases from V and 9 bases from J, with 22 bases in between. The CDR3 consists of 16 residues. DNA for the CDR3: TGTGCCAGCAGCTCAGCGATTCAGGGGCTGAATGTTGAGCAGTTCTTC. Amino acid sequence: CASSSAIQGLNVEQFF.

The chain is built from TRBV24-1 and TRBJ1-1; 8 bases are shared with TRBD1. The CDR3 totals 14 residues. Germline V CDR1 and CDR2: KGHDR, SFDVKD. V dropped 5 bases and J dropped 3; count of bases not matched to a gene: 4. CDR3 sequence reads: CATSAPRGHTEAFF. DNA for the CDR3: TGTGCCACCAGTGCACCCAGGGGGCACACTGAAGCTTTCTTT.

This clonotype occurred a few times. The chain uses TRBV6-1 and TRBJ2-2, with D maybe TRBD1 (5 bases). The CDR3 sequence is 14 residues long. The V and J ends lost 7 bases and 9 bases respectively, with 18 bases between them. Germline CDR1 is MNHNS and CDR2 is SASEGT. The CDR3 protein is CASMGPGQVRELFF. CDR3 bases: TGTGCCAGCATGGGCCCAGGACAAGTCCGGGAGCTGTTTTTT.

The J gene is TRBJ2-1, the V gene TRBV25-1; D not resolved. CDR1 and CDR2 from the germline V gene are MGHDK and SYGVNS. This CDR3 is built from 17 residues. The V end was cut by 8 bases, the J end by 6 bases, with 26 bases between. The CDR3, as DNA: TGTGCCAGCTCACCCACCCGGAGAGGAGATACCGGCAATGAGCAGTTCTTC. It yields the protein CASSPTRRGDTGNEQFF. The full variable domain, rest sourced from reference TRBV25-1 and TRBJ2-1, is EADIYQTPRYLVIGTGKKITLECSQTMGHDKMYWYQQDPGMELHLIHYSYGVNSTEKGDLSSESTVSRIRTEHFPLTLESARPSHTSQYLCASSPTRRGDTGNEQFFGPGTRLTVL.

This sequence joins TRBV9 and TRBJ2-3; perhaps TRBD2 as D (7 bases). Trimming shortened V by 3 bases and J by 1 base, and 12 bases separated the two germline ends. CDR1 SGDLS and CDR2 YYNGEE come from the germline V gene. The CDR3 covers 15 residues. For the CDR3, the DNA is TGTGCCAGCAGCGGACGGGGGGCGGGCACAGATACGCAGTATTTT. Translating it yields CASSGRGAGTDTQYF.

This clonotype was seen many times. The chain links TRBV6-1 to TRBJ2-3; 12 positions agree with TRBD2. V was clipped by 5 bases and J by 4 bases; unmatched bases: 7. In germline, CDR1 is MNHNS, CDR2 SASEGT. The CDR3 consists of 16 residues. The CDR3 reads CASSSGLAGTADTQYF. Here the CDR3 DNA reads TGTGCCAGCAGTTCCGGACTAGCGGGAACCGCAGATACGCAGTATTTT.

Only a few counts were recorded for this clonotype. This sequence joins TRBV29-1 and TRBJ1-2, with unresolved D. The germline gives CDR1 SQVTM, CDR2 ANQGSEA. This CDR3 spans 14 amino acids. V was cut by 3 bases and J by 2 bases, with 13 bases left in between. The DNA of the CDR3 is TGCAGCGTTGATCCCACCTTAACCAACTATGGCTACACCTTC. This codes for CSVDPTLTNYGYTF.

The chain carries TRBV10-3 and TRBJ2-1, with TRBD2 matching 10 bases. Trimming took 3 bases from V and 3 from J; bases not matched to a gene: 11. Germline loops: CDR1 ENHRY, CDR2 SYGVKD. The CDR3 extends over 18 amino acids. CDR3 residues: CAISEWLAGDPRYNEQFF. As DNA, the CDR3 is TGTGCCATCAGTGAATGGCTAGCGGGGGATCCTCGCTACAATGAGCAGTTCTTC.

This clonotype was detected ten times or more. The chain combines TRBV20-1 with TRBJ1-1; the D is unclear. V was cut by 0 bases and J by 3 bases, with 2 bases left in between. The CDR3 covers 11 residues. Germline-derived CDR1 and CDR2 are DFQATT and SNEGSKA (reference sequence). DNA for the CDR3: TGCAGTGCTAGAGAGGACACTGAAGCTTTCTTT. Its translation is CSAREDTEAFF.

DNA for the CDR3: TGCAGCGTCGACACCGGGACTAGTTTGTCGGGAAACGAGCAGTTCTTC. Residues: CSVDTGTSLSGNEQFF. This sequence joins TRBV29-1 and TRBJ2-1; 8 nucleotides align to TRBD2. In germline, CDR1 is SQVTM, CDR2 ANQGSEA. J was trimmed by 10 bases and V by 6 bases; bases with no gene match: 20. The CDR3 contains 16 residues.

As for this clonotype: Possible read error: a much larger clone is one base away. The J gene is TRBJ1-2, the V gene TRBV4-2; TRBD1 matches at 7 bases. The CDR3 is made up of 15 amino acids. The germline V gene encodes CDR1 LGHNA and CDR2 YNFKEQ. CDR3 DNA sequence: TGTGCCCGCAGCCAAGGAGGGACAGTGAACTATGGCTACACCTTC. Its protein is CARSQGGTVNYGYTF.

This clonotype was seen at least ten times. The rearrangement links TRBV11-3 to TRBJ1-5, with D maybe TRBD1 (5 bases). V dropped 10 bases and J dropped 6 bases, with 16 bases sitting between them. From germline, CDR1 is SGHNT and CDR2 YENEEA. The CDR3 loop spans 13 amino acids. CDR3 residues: CATGDRSRQPQHF. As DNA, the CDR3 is TGTGCCACCGGAGACAGATCTCGTCAGCCCCAGCATTTT.

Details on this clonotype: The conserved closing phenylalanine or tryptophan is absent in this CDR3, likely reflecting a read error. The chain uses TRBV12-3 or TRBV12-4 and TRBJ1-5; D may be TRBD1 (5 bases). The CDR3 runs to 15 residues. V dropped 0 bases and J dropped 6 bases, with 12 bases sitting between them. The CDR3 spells CASSLAGGGAQPQHS. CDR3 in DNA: TGTGCCAGCAGTTTAGCGGGGGGAGGAGCTCAGCCCCAGCATTCT.

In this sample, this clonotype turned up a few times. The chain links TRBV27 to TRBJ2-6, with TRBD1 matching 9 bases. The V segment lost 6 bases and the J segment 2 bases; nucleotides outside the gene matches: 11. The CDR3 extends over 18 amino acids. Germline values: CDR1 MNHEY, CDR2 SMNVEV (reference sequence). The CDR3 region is CASRGAGTGFPGANVLTF. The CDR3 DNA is TGTGCCAGCAGGGGGGCCGGGACAGGGTTCCCTGGGGCCAACGTCCTGACTTTC.

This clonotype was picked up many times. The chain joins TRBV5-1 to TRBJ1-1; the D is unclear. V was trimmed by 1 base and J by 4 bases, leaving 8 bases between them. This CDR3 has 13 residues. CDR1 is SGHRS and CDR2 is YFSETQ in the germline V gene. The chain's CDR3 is CASSLSVGTEAFF. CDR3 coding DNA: TGCGCCAGCAGCTTGTCGGTGGGCACTGAAGCTTTCTTT.

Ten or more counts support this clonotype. For the CDR3, the DNA is TGTGCCAGCAGCTTTAGGGACACTGAAGCTTTCTTT. This gives the protein CASSFRDTEAFF. The rearrangement links TRBV5-4 to TRBJ1-1; D is unclear. The germline V and J ends were trimmed by 2 bases and 3 bases, with 5 bases remaining between them. CDR1 is SGHNT, CDR2 YYREEE, per germline (reference sequence). This CDR3 has 12 residues.

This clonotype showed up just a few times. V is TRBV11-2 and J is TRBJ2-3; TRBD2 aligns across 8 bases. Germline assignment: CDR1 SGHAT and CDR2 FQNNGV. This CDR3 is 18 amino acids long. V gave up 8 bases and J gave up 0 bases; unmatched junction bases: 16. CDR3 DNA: TGTGCCAGCCGGGGTCCGGGGGGGGGGAGGGCTAGCACAGATACGCAGTATTTT. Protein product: CASRGPGGGRASTDTQYF. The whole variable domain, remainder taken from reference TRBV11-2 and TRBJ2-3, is EAGVAQSPRYKIIEKRQSVAFWCNPISGHATLYWYQQILGQGPKLLIQFQNNGVVDDSQLPKDRFSAERLKGVDSTLKIQPAKLEDSAVYLCASRGPGGGRASTDTQYFGPGTRLTVL.

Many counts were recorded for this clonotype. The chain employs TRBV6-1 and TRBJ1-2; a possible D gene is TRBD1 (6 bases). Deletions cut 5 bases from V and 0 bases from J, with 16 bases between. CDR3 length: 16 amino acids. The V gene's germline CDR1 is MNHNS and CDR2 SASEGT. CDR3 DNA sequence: TGTGCCAGCAGTAAAGGGCGACAGGCAGCTAACTATGGCTACACCTTC. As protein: CASSKGRQAANYGYTF.

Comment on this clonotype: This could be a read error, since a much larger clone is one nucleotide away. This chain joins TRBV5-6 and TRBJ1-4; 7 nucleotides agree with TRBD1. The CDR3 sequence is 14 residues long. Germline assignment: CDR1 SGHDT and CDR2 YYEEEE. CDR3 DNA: TGTGCCAGCAGCTTGGACAGGGGTCCTGAAGAACTGTTTTTT. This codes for CASSLDRGPEELFF.

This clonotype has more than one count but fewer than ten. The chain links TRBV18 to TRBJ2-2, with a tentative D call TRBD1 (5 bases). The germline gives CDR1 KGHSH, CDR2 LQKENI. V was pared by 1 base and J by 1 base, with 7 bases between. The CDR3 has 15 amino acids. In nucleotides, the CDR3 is TGTGCCAGCTCACCACTAGGGGAGAACACCGGGGAGCTGTTTTTT. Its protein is CASSPLGENTGELFF.